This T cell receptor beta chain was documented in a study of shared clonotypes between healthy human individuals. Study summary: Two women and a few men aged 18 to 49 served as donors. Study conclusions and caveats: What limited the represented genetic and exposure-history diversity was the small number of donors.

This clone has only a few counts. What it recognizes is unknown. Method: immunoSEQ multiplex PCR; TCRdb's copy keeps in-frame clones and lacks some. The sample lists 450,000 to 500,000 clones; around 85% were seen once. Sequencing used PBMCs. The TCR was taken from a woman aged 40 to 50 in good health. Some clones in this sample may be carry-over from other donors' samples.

The CDR3 here is CASSLEGSLNTGELFF. In DNA, the CDR3 is TGCGCCAGCAGCTTGGAGGGGTCCCTTAACACCGGGGAGCTGTTTTTT. The chain joins TRBV5-1 to TRBJ2-2, with D possibly TRBD1 on 5 matching bases. Germline V CDR1 and CDR2: SGHRS, YFSETQ. Trimming left V 0 bases short and J 2 bases short, with 11 bases between. This CDR3 region has 16 residues.